The 29 T cell receptor beta chains below come from one sample, sequenced in a study of shared clonotypes between healthy human individuals (dated by TCRdb to between 2020 and 2021). The method was the immunoSEQ multiplex PCR assay. In TCRdb, the immuneACCESS table is reduced to in-frame sequences with V and J assigned. These tables do not hold every clone; where another copy was compared, an unresolved V gene accounts for under half, and the others remain unexplained. Recorded for this sample are a few million clones; about 92% of them occurred a single time. Of the sample, around 0.14% falls within the top ten clones. Material: naive CD4+ T cells sorted from blood. In the paper's terms, the cell subset or site label means: CD45RA+ positively selected. All receptors come from a man younger than 35 in good health.

This chain connects TRBV2 to TRBJ1-5, with D maybe TRBD1 (6 bases). Trimming cost V 4 bases and J 7 bases, with 17 bases left between them. Germline V gives CDR1 SNHLY, CDR2 FYNNEI. The CDR3 runs 15 residues. CDR3 sequence reads: CASSGGQVGYQPQHF. CDR3 coding DNA: TGTGCCAGCAGTGGGGGGCAGGTCGGATACCAGCCCCAGCATTTT.

The gene calls are TRBV28 and TRBJ2-3, with D possibly matching TRBD2 (6 bases). V was shortened by 6 bases and J by 0 bases, with 31 bases between the two germline ends. Germline CDR1 reads MDHEN; CDR2 reads SYDVKM. The CDR3 is 21 residues long. For the CDR3, the DNA is TGTGCCAGCAGACCCGGGACGGACTATGCCGGCCTTCGGGCTAGCACAGATACGCAGTATTTT. The encoded protein is CASRPGTDYAGLRASTDTQYF.

The rearrangement joins TRBV6-1 to TRBJ2-1; 7 bases fit TRBD1. V lost 1 base and J lost 3; bases outside the gene matches: 3. The CDR3 loop spans 15 amino acids. From germline, CDR1 is MNHNS and CDR2 SASEGT. The chain's CDR3 is CASSEVAGGYNEQFF. The CDR3 DNA reads as TGTGCCAGCAGTGAAGTGGCAGGGGGCTACAATGAGCAGTTCTTC.

This clone was recorded a few times. This chain uses TRBV5-6 with TRBJ1-4; D remains unclear. From germline, CDR1 is SGHDT and CDR2 YYEEEE. The CDR3 sequence is 9 residues long. The CDR3 here is CAQREKLFF. The CDR3 DNA reads TGTGCTCAGAGGGAAAAACTGTTTTTT.

The chain couples TRBV19 to TRBJ2-1, with unresolved D. The CDR3 sequence is 13 residues long. V dropped 6 bases and J dropped 0 bases, with 6 bases sitting between them. Germline CDR1 LNHDA, CDR2 SQIVND (reference sequence). For the CDR3, the DNA is TGTGCCAGTAGCCGGCACTCCTACAATGAGCAGTTCTTC. It is translated as CASSRHSYNEQFF.

This clone was seen once. The V gene is TRBV11-1, the J gene TRBJ2-5; 12 positions match TRBD1. Germline V lookup: CDR1 SGHAT, CDR2 FQDESV (reference sequence). Losses at the gene ends were 5 bases for V and 5 bases for J; bases not matched to a gene: 3. CDR3 length equals 14 residues. The CDR3 region is CASSPGQGAETQYF. The DNA for the CDR3 is TGTGCCAGCAGCCCGGGACAGGGGGCCGAGACCCAGTACTTC.

This clone has only a few counts. The rearrangement joins TRBV18 to TRBJ1-2; 9 positions match TRBD1. The germline CDR1 and CDR2 sequences are KGHSH and LQKENI. The CDR3 covers 15 residues. V was clipped by 3 bases and J by 3 bases; unmatched bases: 5. CDR3 residues: CASSPTWDRDYGYTF. Written as DNA, the CDR3 is TGTGCCAGCTCACCCACTTGGGACAGGGACTATGGCTACACCTTC.

The chain employs TRBV6-6 and TRBJ2-1, with 7 bases fitting TRBD2. Germline CDR1 is MNHNY and CDR2 is SVGAGI (reference sequence). The junction had 5 bases not matched to a gene; V was cut back by 6 bases and J by 6 bases. The CDR3 is 13 residues long. CDR3 nucleotides: TGTGCCAGCAGCGAGACTAGCAGCAATGAGCAGTTCTTC. Encoded protein: CASSETSSNEQFF.

This sequence joins TRBV9 and TRBJ1-2; 7 bases are a match to TRBD1. The V and J ends lost 6 bases and 2 bases, in that order; junction bases with no gene match: 7. Germline V gene lookup returns CDR1 SGDLS and CDR2 YYNGEE. The CDR3 has 14 residues. The CDR3, as DNA: TGTGCCAGCACCCTCGGGACAGAAAACTATGGCTACACCTTC. This translates into CASTLGTENYGYTF.

The chain carries TRBV4-2 and TRBJ1-2; 9 nucleotides align to TRBD1. Germline V lookup: CDR1 LGHNA, CDR2 YNFKEQ. The length of the CDR3 is 20 residues. The V gene end was trimmed by 0 bases and the J gene end by 3 bases; junction bases not matched to a gene: 17. The chain's CDR3 is CASSQESNVWTGEGDYGYTF. In DNA, the CDR3 is TGTGCCAGCAGCCAAGAGAGCAACGTCTGGACAGGGGAGGGGGACTATGGCTACACCTTC.

The chain has TRBV18 and TRBJ2-4, with 9 bases matching TRBD1. V gave up 4 bases and J gave up 1 base; unmatched junction bases: 5. The germline CDR1 and CDR2 sequences are KGHSH and LQKENI. The CDR3 is 16 residues long. The CDR3 reads CASSQPGTGAKNIQYF. The CDR3 bases are TGTGCCAGCTCACAACCCGGGACAGGGGCCAAAAACATTCAGTACTTC.

In regard to this clone: The same CDR3 also results from other DNA sequences found in this sample. The chain has TRBV5-6 and TRBJ1-5; D is unclear. The length of the CDR3 is 14 residues. Trimming removed 0 bases from V and 1 base from J, with 5 bases in between. CDR1 and CDR2 from the germline V gene are SGHDT and YYEEEE. The CDR3 coding sequence is TGTGCCAGCAGCTTGGGACAAAGCAATCAGCCCCAGCATTTT. Translating it yields CASSLGQSNQPQHF.

The chain is built from TRBV7-2 and TRBJ2-2; weak D call: TRBD1 (5 bases). The V and J ends lost 4 bases and 6 bases respectively, with 12 bases between them. The CDR3 is 14 amino acids. Germline CDR1 is SGHTA and CDR2 is FQGNSA. CDR3 loop: CASSSRNRPGELFF. CDR3 coding DNA: TGTGCCAGCAGCTCCCGCAACAGGCCCGGGGAGCTGTTTTTT.

The chain links TRBV27 to TRBJ1-6, with a weak D call TRBD1 (6 bases). The CDR3 extends over 15 amino acids. Germline V CDR1 and CDR2: MNHEY, SMNVEV (reference sequence). V lost 5 bases to trimming and J lost 10 bases, with 18 bases between them. For the CDR3, the DNA is TGTGCCAGCAGTCCCTACGGCAGGGGAGGATCACCCCTCCACTTT. Translating gives CASSPYGRGGSPLHF.

V gene TRBV21-1 combines with J gene TRBJ1-2; the table assigns TRBD1, which was not confirmed against the DNA. TRBV21-1 is a pseudogene. The CDR3 spans 14 residues. The CDR3 is CASSDRGSNYGYTF. The CDR3 DNA follows: TGTGCCAGCAGCGACAGGGGATCGAACTATGGCTACACCTTC.

This rearrangement joins TRBV7-2 to TRBJ1-1; D call uncertain. This CDR3 has 14 residues. Germline V gene lookup returns CDR1 SGHTA and CDR2 FQGNSA. V was clipped by 1 base and J by 1 base, with 7 bases between them. CDR3 region: CASSLGHSNTEAFF. The CDR3 coding sequence is TGTGCCAGCAGCTTAGGGCATTCGAACACTGAAGCTTTCTTT.

This chain joins TRBV4-3 and TRBJ2-1; D not certain. Germline V gene lookup returns CDR1 LGHNA and CDR2 YSLEER. V lost 0 bases and J 7 bases, leaving 10 bases between the germline ends. The CDR3 has 14 amino acids. The CDR3 DNA follows: TGCGCCAGCAGCCAAGATCTTGGTGGGAATGAGCAGTTCTTC. It translates to CASSQDLGGNEQFF.

The gene calls are TRBV30 and TRBJ1-1; D is unclear. The CDR3 is made up of 13 amino acids. Germline CDR1 GTSNPN, CDR2 SVGIG (reference sequence). V was trimmed by 4 bases and J by 10 bases, leaving 19 bases between them. CDR3 amino acids: CAWKNLNIPVAFF. Here the CDR3 DNA reads TGTGCCTGGAAGAATCTTAACATCCCGGTAGCTTTCTTT.

DNA for the CDR3: TGTGCCAGCAGTTCCCCCGGAGGAGCCAACACTGAAGCTTTCTTT. Protein product: CASSSPGGANTEAFF. The chain combines TRBV6-6 with TRBJ1-1; D gene ambiguous. This CDR3 contains 15 residues. CDR1 is MNHNY, CDR2 SVGAGI, per germline (reference sequence). The V end was cut by 4 bases, the J end by 2 bases, with 14 bases between.

The genes are TRBV6-1 and TRBJ1-5; D gene uncertain. The CDR3 has 15 amino acids. Germline CDR1 reads MNHNS; CDR2 reads SASEGT. The V gene lost 8 bases and the J gene lost 4 bases, with 18 bases spanning the gap. CDR3 in DNA: TGTGCCAGCGCGGCCATTTTAGGGCCGAATCAGCCCCAGCATTTT. It codes for CASAAILGPNQPQHF.

V and J are TRBV9 and TRBJ1-1; D gene uncertain. Germline V gene lookup returns CDR1 SGDLS and CDR2 YYNGEE. The germline V and J ends were trimmed by 4 bases and 1 base, with 11 bases remaining between them. The CDR3 spans 14 residues. CDR3 sequence (DNA): TGTGCCAGCAGCCCCTGGACGGAGAACACTGAAGCTTTCTTT. This translates into CASSPWTENTEAFF.

This chain connects TRBV7-3 to TRBJ2-3, with a tentative D call TRBD1 (5 bases). V shed 3 bases and J shed 4 bases, with 20 bases lying between them. The CDR3 contains 17 residues. The germline V gene has CDR1 SGHTA and CDR2 FQGTGA. This CDR3 is CASSLGPTGEVADTQYF. The CDR3 nucleotides read TGTGCCAGCAGCTTGGGGCCAACAGGCGAGGTGGCAGATACGCAGTATTTT. Combining the CDR3 with reference TRBV7-3 and TRBJ2-3 gives the whole variable domain GAGVSQTPSNKVTEKGKYVELRCDPISGHTALYWYRQSLGQGPEFLIYFQGTGAADDSGLPNDRFFAVRPEGSVSTLKIQRTERGDSAVYLCASSLGPTGEVADTQYFGPGTRLTVL.

The J gene is TRBJ1-6, the V gene TRBV11-2, with D perhaps matching TRBD1 (6 bases). Germline V lookup: CDR1 SGHAT, CDR2 FQNNGV. The CDR3 is 16 amino acids. Between the trimmed V and J ends, which lost 1 base and 7 bases, there was a span of 14 bases. The CDR3 here is CASSLAGTGQNSPLHF. The CDR3 nucleotides read TGTGCCAGCAGCTTAGCTGGAACAGGGCAAAATTCACCCCTCCACTTT.

This chain uses TRBV19 with TRBJ1-5; D may be TRBD1 (6 bases). The CDR3 spans 13 residues. From germline, CDR1 is LNHDA and CDR2 SQIVND (reference sequence). The V and J ends lost 2 bases and 7 bases respectively, with 9 bases between them. The chain's CDR3 is CASSIRGQQPQHF. Written as DNA, the CDR3 is TGTGCCAGTAGTATACGGGGGCAGCAGCCCCAGCATTTT. Using reference TRBV19 and TRBJ1-5 for the parts outside the CDR3, the full variable domain is DGGITQSPKYLFRKEGQNVTLSCEQNLNHDAMYWYRQDPGQGLRLIYYSQIVNDFQKGDIAEGYSVSREKKESFPLTVTSAQKNPTAFYLCASSIRGQQPQHFGDGTRLSIL.

This clone was detected only a few times. This chain connects TRBV6-1 to TRBJ1-2, with D possibly being TRBD1 (5 bases). This CDR3 has 11 amino acids. V lost 3 bases to trimming and J lost 7 bases, with 6 bases between them. Germline CDR1 reads MNHNS; CDR2 reads SASEGT. CDR3 protein: CASSEGPGYTF. CDR3 bases: TGTGCCAGCAGTGAGGGACCTGGCTACACCTTC.

The V and J genes are TRBV19 and TRBJ2-3; 12 bases are shared with TRBD1. Germline trimming cut 5 bases from V and 3 bases from J; bases unmatched to any gene: 6. The germline V gene has CDR1 LNHDA and CDR2 SQIVND (reference sequence). The CDR3 covers 16 residues. The CDR3: CASSSGQGAFTDTQYF. In DNA, the CDR3 is TGTGCCAGTAGTTCGGGACAGGGGGCGTTTACAGATACGCAGTATTTT.

The chain is built from TRBV5-4 and TRBJ2-7; a weak D match, TRBD2 (5 bases). The V end lost 0 bases, the J end lost 0 bases, and 13 bases lay between the germline ends. CDR1 and CDR2 from the germline V gene are SGHNT and YYREEE (reference sequence). The CDR3 spans 16 residues. As DNA, the CDR3 is TGTGCCAGCAGCTTGGACCCAACAGACTACTCCTACGAGCAGTACTTC. Translating gives CASSLDPTDYSYEQYF.

As to this clone: Other nucleotide sequences from this sample produce the same CDR3. CDR3 coding DNA: TGTGCCAGCAGCCGGGACGGCTATGGCTACACCTTC. Translating it yields CASSRDGYGYTF. This sequence joins TRBV7-9 and TRBJ1-2; tentative D call: TRBD1 (5 bases). Germline V lookup: CDR1 SEHNR, CDR2 FQNEAQ (reference sequence). Trimming stripped 5 bases from V and 4 bases from J, with 8 bases between. The CDR3 sequence is 12 residues long.

The chain has TRBV18 and TRBJ1-1; D uncertain. Trimming took off 1 base at V and 6 bases at J, with 12 bases between the two ends. Germline lookup yields CDR1 KGHSH and CDR2 LQKENI. This CDR3 contains 14 residues. The CDR3 spells CASSPQPVGAEAFF. The DNA of the CDR3 is TGTGCCAGCTCACCACAACCCGTTGGCGCTGAAGCTTTCTTT. The full variable domain, rest sourced from reference TRBV18 and TRBJ1-1, is NAGVMQNPRHLVRRRGQEARLRCSPMKGHSHVYWYRQLPEEGLKFMVYLQKENIIDESGMPKERFSAEFPKEGPSILRIQQVVRGDSAAYFCASSPQPVGAEAFFGQGTRLTVV.